This record looks at one TCR beta chain sequence and its context. Its antigen remains unidentified. TCR beta CDR3 regions were amplified from RNA transcripts. The HTBI set primed first-round TCR CDR3 RT-PCR. TCRdb reanalysed the multiplex PCR reads using MiXCR and keeps one entry per CDR3 protein. The sample has roughly 520,000 distinct CDR3 sequences, around a quarter seen once. The data originate from a study of T cells in Graves' hyperthyroidism and ophthalmopathy. The CDR3 has 15 residues. V lost 0 bases and J 3 bases, leaving 11 bases between the germline ends. Germline CDR1 reads LGHNA; CDR2 reads YSLEER. Enrolled ophthalmopathy patients presented with a Clinical Activity Score of at least 3, a NOSPECS grade of at least 4, and disease duration under 3 months. The PBMCs had their origin in approximately 10 ml of fresh peripheral blood. The study's findings and limits: With a median lead of 6.5 months before onset, the model predicted ophthalmopathy.

This sequence joins TRBV4-3 and TRBJ1-1, with D unclear. This TCR came from a woman younger than 45 with Graves' ophthalmopathy. The source material was blood. CDR3 protein: CASSQEGSGYTEAFF. CDR3 DNA sequence: TGCGCCAGCAGCCAAGAAGGTTCGGGGTACACTGAAGCTTTCTTT.